This TCR beta chain was found in a study of regulatory T cells in long-lasting Graves disease. Study-wide points: Public clonotype sharing was higher in persistent than newly diagnosed patients.

In this sample, this clonotype turned up many times. Its antigen remains unknown. Time point noted: newly diagnosed GD, antithyroid drugs for less than 3 months. Extracted PBMC RNA gave rise to the TCR library. The patients were drawn from one endocrinology department in Xi'an, China. Arm-PCR with iRepertoire HTBI primers amplified the CDR3 regions for these TCR beta libraries. TCRdb fed the multiplex PCR reads into MiXCR, producing one record per CDR3 protein. In the table there are about 240,000 distinct CDR3 sequences, about 19% of which are singletons. This receptor was taken from a female donor with Graves disease. Source: peripheral blood mononuclear cells (PBMCs), taken at new diagnosis, from a patient treated with antithyroid drugs.

The chain's CDR3 is CASSLVTTGNTIYF. The CDR3 DNA follows: TGTGCCAGCAGCTTAGTCACTACTGGAAACACCATATATTTT. The chain carries TRBV7-2 and TRBJ1-3; no firm D call. Germline CDR1 is SGHTA and CDR2 is FQGNSA. The V end was cut by 1 base, the J end by 2 bases, with 6 bases between. The CDR3 extends over 14 amino acids.